A single sample is the source of the 18 T cell receptor beta chains below, sequenced in a study of T cell clones after liver transplantation. The protocol was immunoSEQ multiplex PCR, while the TCRdb copy is restricted to in-frame clones and leaves out a portion. The table has 40,000 to 65,000 clones, approximately 84% seen once. The material was CD4+ T cells from blood, obtained before liver transplant. Every receptor here comes from a human donor who received a liver transplant.

This chain uses TRBV18 with TRBJ2-3, with D perhaps TRBD2 (6 bases). CDR1 is KGHSH, CDR2 LQKENI, per germline. The length of the CDR3 is 14 residues. Trimming left V 8 bases short and J 3 bases short, with 15 bases between. The CDR3 region is CASRPGVATDTQYF. As DNA, the CDR3 is TGTGCCAGCCGACCGGGGGTGGCAACAGATACGCAGTATTTT.

V and J are TRBV28 and TRBJ1-3, with D tentatively TRBD1 (6 bases). The germline gives CDR1 MDHEN, CDR2 SYDVKM. Trimming took off 5 bases at V and 4 bases at J, with 15 bases between the two ends. The CDR3 length is 15 residues. The CDR3 DNA sequence: TGTGCCAGCAGTGCTACAGGGTCTATCGGAAACACCATATATTTT. It translates to CASSATGSIGNTIYF.

The chain employs TRBV2 and TRBJ1-5; D remains unclear. The CDR3 loop spans 17 amino acids. In germline, CDR1 is SNHLY, CDR2 FYNNEI. V was trimmed by 4 bases and J by 0 bases, leaving 16 bases between them. The CDR3 sequence: CASSGHPFVGSNQPQHF. Written as DNA, the CDR3 is TGTGCCAGCAGTGGACACCCTTTTGTGGGTAGCAATCAGCCCCAGCATTTT.

The rearrangement uses TRBV6-5 and TRBJ1-1; possible D gene TRBD1, 6 bases. Germline V CDR1 and CDR2: MNHEY, SVGAGI. V lost 6 bases to trimming and J lost 0 bases, with 8 bases between them. CDR3 length equals 13 residues. The chain's CDR3 is CASRWTVNTEAFF. CDR3 DNA: TGTGCCAGCAGATGGACAGTGAACACTGAAGCTTTCTTT.

CDR3 sequence (DNA): TGTGCCAGCAAACCCTCAGGGGGCAGTCAGCCCCAGCATTTT. Its protein is CASKPSGGSQPQHF. The V and J genes are TRBV6-1 and TRBJ1-5; 8 bases map to TRBD1. CDR1 is MNHNS and CDR2 is SASEGT in the germline V gene. Losses at the gene ends were 7 bases for V and 6 bases for J; bases not matched to a gene: 8. This CDR3 comprises 14 residues.

This clone turned up a few times. The V call is TRBV4-1, the J call TRBJ2-3; the D gene is possibly TRBD1 (6 bases). With 4 bases removed from V and 6 bases from J, the gap between germline ends came to 14 bases. The CDR3 totals 14 residues. In germline, CDR1 is MGHRA, CDR2 YSYEKL. CDR3 DNA sequence: TGCGCCAGCAGCCTAGGCACGAGGGGGGATACGCAGTATTTT. Amino acids: CASSLGTRGDTQYF.

This clone has a handful of counts. V gene TRBV27 combines with J gene TRBJ1-4; D is perhaps TRBD1 (5 bases). V shed 3 bases and J shed 7 bases, with 9 bases lying between them. CDR1 and CDR2 from the germline V gene are MNHEY and SMNVEV (reference sequence). The CDR3 is made up of 13 amino acids. DNA of the CDR3: TGTGCCAGCAGTTTTTCAGGGTTTGAAAAACTGTTTTTT. Protein: CASSFSGFEKLFF.

J is TRBJ2-5 and V is TRBV10-3, with D perhaps TRBD1 (5 bases). Per the germline V gene, CDR1 is ENHRY and CDR2 is SYGVKD. Trimming took off 0 bases at V and 6 bases at J, with 14 bases between the two ends. This CDR3 has 15 residues. The CDR3 loop reads CAISESRAGHQTQYF. The DNA of the CDR3 is TGTGCCATCAGTGAGTCCAGGGCAGGCCACCAGACCCAGTACTTC.

The rearrangement links TRBV9 to TRBJ2-1; TRBD1 matches 7 bases. The CDR3 spans 14 residues. The V segment lost 3 bases and the J segment 4 bases; nucleotides outside the gene matches: 4. CDR1 and CDR2 from the germline V gene are SGDLS and YYNGEE. The CDR3, as DNA: TGTGCCAGCAGCGGGGCAGGGGGTTACAATGAGCAGTTCTTC. It codes for CASSGAGGYNEQFF. Full variable domain (outside the CDR3, taken from reference TRBV9 and TRBJ2-1): DSGVTQTPKHLITATGQRVTLRCSPRSGDLSVYWYQQSLDQGLQFLIQYYNGEERAKGNILERFSAQQFPDLHSELNLSSLELGDSALYFCASSGAGGYNEQFFGPGTRLTVL.

This chain links TRBV7-8 with TRBJ1-5; possibly TRBD1 for D (5 bases). Trimming pared 5 bases from V and 4 bases from J, leaving 18 bases between. Per germline, CDR1 SGHVS and CDR2 FQNEAQ. This CDR3 contains 16 residues. The CDR3 sequence: CASSPLGGLGNQPQHF. The CDR3 DNA is TGTGCCAGCAGCCCCCTCGGGGGGTTAGGGAATCAGCCCCAGCATTTT. The whole variable domain, filled in from reference TRBV7-8 and TRBJ1-5, reads GAGVSQSPRYKVAKRGQDVALRCDPISGHVSLFWYQQALGQGPEFLTYFQNEAQLDKSGLPSDRFFAERPEGSVSTLKIQRTQQEDSAVYLCASSPLGGLGNQPQHFGDGTRLSIL.

The chain is built from TRBV28 and TRBJ2-5; no clear D. V was pared by 3 bases and J by 7 bases, with 9 bases between. CDR1 is MDHEN and CDR2 is SYDVKM in the germline V gene. The CDR3 has 12 amino acids. The CDR3 loop reads CASSFSYGTQYF. CDR3 coding DNA: TGTGCCAGCAGTTTTTCCTATGGGACCCAGTACTTC. Supplemented by reference TRBV28 and TRBJ2-5, the full variable domain reads DVKVTQSSRYLVKRTGEKVFLECVQDMDHENMFWYRQDPGLGLRLIYFSYDVKMKEKGDIPEGYSVSREKKERFSLILESASTNQTSMYLCASSFSYGTQYFGPGTRLLVL.

CDR3 coding DNA: TGTGCCAGCAGTGTGGAACGGGCGGGGGGGTCGAACACCGGGGAGCTGTTTTTT. It yields the protein CASSVERAGGSNTGELFF. This chain joins TRBV11-3 and TRBJ2-2; 9 nucleotides align to TRBD2. Per germline, CDR1 SGHNT and CDR2 YENEEA. The CDR3 runs to 18 residues. The V and J ends lost 6 bases and 0 bases, in that order; junction bases with no gene match: 11.

The V call is TRBV5-1, the J call TRBJ2-7; 10 nucleotides align to TRBD1. Trimming at V came to 3 bases and at J to 2 bases, leaving 5 bases not matched to a gene. Germline V gene sequence: CDR1 SGHRS, CDR2 YFSETQ. The CDR3 has 15 residues. CDR3 bases: TGCGCCAGCAGCTCCTCCGGGACAGGGGCCTACGAGCAGTACTTC. It specifies CASSSSGTGAYEQYF.

The chain is built from TRBV19 and TRBJ2-7; no firm D call. The CDR3 has 15 residues. The germline gives CDR1 LNHDA, CDR2 SQIVND (reference sequence). V gave up 2 bases and J gave up 2 bases, with 13 bases separating them. DNA for the CDR3: TGTGCCAGTAGTATAAGCTTTCCAGTTCCCTACGAGCAGTACTTC. Protein: CASSISFPVPYEQYF.

V and J are TRBV28 and TRBJ2-6; D could derive from TRBD1 or TRBD2 (6 bases each). Germline values: CDR1 MDHEN, CDR2 SYDVKM. This CDR3 has 17 residues. The germline V and J ends were trimmed by 5 bases and 1 base, with 15 bases remaining between them. This CDR3 is CASSTGGFRSGANVLTF. The CDR3 DNA reads as TGTGCCAGCAGTACCGGGGGCTTTAGGTCTGGGGCCAACGTCCTGACTTTC.

This clone occurred once. The chain employs TRBV6-1 and TRBJ2-7; 8 bases agree with TRBD1. This CDR3 has 13 amino acids. The germline V gene has CDR1 MNHNS and CDR2 SASEGT. Unmatched junction bases numbered 4, after V lost 5 bases and J lost 4 bases. CDR3 sequence (DNA): TGTGCCAGCAGTAAGACAGGGGCTTACGAGCAGTACTTC. Protein product: CASSKTGAYEQYF.

The table lists this clone with a few counts. The chain combines TRBV19 with TRBJ2-3, with unresolved D. Trimming stripped 7 bases from V and 6 bases from J, with 11 bases between. There are 12 residues in the CDR3. Germline CDR1 reads LNHDA; CDR2 reads SQIVND (reference sequence). DNA of the CDR3: TGTGCCAGTAACATGGGTCAGGATACGCAGTATTTT. Translation: CASNMGQDTQYF.

V usage is TRBV5-1 and J usage is TRBJ2-7; the match to TRBD1 covers 10 bases. V was clipped by 3 bases and J by 6 bases; unmatched bases: 9. Germline V CDR1 and CDR2: SGHRS, YFSETQ. CDR3 length: 15 residues. DNA for the CDR3: TGCGCCAGCAGCTCCTCGGGGACAGGGGTTTTCGAGCAGTACTTC. Translated: CASSSSGTGVFEQYF.